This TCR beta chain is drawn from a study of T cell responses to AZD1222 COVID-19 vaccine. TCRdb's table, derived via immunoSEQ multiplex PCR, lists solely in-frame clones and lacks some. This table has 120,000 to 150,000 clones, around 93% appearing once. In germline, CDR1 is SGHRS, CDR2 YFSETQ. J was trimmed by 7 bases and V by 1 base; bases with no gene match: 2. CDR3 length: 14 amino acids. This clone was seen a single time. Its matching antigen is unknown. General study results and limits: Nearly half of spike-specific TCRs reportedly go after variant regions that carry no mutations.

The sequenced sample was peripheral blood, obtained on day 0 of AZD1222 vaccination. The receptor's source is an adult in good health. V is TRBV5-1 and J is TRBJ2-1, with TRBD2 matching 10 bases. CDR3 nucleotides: TGCGCCAGCAGCTTGCGACTAGCGGGTAATGAGCAGTTCTTC. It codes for CASSLRLAGNEQFF.